The clone carrying this TCR beta chain was recorded a few times. Its antigen remains unknown. The nonmyeloablative bone marrow transplants came from related graft donors, with transient mixed chimerism. Thawed PBMCs were FACS-sorted into unstimulated CD4+CD25+CD127- regulatory T cells, CD4+CD25- non-regulatory cells, CD4 and CD8 cells. The data stem from a study of Tregs in tolerant kidney transplant recipients. Profiled with immunoSEQ multiplex PCR; TCRdb holds only in-frame clones, not every one. The sample yields around 50,000 clones, roughly nine tenths seen once. The CDR3 is 15 residues long. Looked up from germline, CDR1 is SGHNT and CDR2 is YENEEA. V lost 2 bases to trimming and J lost 5 bases, with 15 bases between them. Whole-study findings and limits: Some patients' samples used different primers over time, so nucleotide sequences weren't comparable.

The sequence came from a human patient who received a combined kidney and bone marrow transplant. Part of the T cell pool may stem from the graft donor. Sequenced here: CD8+ T cells from blood (PBMCs), sampled 24 months after the transplant. The V gene is TRBV11-3, the J gene TRBJ2-5; D may be TRBD2 (5 bases). CDR3 nucleotides: TGTGCCAGCAGCTTAAGTGTCAGCACGGGGGAGACCCAGTACTTC. Its translation is CASSLSVSTGETQYF.